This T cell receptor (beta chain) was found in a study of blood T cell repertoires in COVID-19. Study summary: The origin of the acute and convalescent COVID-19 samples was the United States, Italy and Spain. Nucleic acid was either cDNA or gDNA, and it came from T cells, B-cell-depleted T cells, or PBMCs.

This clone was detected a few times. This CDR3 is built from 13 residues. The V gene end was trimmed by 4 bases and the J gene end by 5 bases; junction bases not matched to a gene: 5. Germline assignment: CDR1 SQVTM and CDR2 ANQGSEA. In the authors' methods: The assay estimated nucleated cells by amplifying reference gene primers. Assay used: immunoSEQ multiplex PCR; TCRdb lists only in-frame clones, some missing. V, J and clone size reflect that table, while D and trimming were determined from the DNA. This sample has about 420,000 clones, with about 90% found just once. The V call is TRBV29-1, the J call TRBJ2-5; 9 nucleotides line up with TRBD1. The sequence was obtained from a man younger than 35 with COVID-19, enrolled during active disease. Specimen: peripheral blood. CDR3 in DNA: TGCAGCGTTGCCCAGACAGGGGGGGAGACCCAGTACTTC. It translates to CSVAQTGGETQYF.